One sample yielded the 5 T cell receptor beta chains listed below, sequenced in a study of long-term antiretroviral therapy in people with HIV. Survey-level resolution applied to immunoSEQ assay v3.0. Method: immunoSEQ multiplex PCR; TCRdb's copy keeps in-frame clones and lacks some. The table records 25,000 to 35,000 clones, about nine tenths of them present only once. Sequenced material: unsorted PBMCs, taken 3.1 years after starting antiretroviral therapy. The receptor set was obtained from a man aged 18 to 35 with HIV.

The chain uses TRBV18 and TRBJ1-1; D is possibly TRBD1 (5 bases). Germline CDR1 reads KGHSH; CDR2 reads LQKENI. V shed 1 base and J shed 1 base, with 16 bases lying between them. This CDR3 region has 17 residues. CDR3 DNA: TGTGCCAGCTCACCACTCTCCGGGGCCCTGGGGAACACTGAAGCTTTCTTT. It specifies CASSPLSGALGNTEAFF. The full variable domain, completed using reference TRBV18 and TRBJ1-1, is NAGVMQNPRHLVRRRGQEARLRCSPMKGHSHVYWYRQLPEEGLKFMVYLQKENIIDESGMPKERFSAEFPKEGPSILRIQQVVRGDSAAYFCASSPLSGALGNTEAFFGQGTRLTVV.

The CDR3, as DNA: TGCGCCAGCAGCTTGGATGCGGGGAACACTGAAGCTTTCTTT. Protein: CASSLDAGNTEAFF. J is TRBJ1-1 and V is TRBV5-1; D not resolved. V was pared by 0 bases and J by 1 base, with 7 bases between. The CDR3 is made up of 14 amino acids. Germline CDR1 is SGHRS and CDR2 is YFSETQ.

This sequence joins TRBV10-3 and TRBJ2-1; D call uncertain. The CDR3 is made up of 15 amino acids. V dropped 4 bases and J dropped 2 bases, with 12 bases sitting between them. From germline, CDR1 is ENHRY and CDR2 SYGVKD. The CDR3 nucleotides are TGTGCCATCAGTGGACCGACAAGCGCCTACAATGAGCAGTTCTTC. Its translation is CAISGPTSAYNEQFF.

This chain connects TRBV29-1 to TRBJ1-4; D ambiguous. CDR1 is SQVTM and CDR2 is ANQGSEA in the germline V gene. The CDR3 loop spans 13 amino acids. With 3 bases removed from V and 7 bases from J, the gap between germline ends came to 12 bases. CDR3 DNA: TGCAGCGTTGAGGACGGGTTGAGTGAAAAACTGTTTTTT. Protein sequence: CSVEDGLSEKLFF.

V usage is TRBV29-1 and J usage is TRBJ1-1; D is undetermined. The CDR3 is 12 amino acids. Looked up from germline, CDR1 is SQVTM and CDR2 is ANQGSEA. Trimming pared 5 bases from V and 3 bases from J, leaving 10 bases between. The CDR3 DNA reads as TGCAGCGTTCAGAGGTCGGACACTGAAGCTTTCTTT. Its protein is CSVQRSDTEAFF.